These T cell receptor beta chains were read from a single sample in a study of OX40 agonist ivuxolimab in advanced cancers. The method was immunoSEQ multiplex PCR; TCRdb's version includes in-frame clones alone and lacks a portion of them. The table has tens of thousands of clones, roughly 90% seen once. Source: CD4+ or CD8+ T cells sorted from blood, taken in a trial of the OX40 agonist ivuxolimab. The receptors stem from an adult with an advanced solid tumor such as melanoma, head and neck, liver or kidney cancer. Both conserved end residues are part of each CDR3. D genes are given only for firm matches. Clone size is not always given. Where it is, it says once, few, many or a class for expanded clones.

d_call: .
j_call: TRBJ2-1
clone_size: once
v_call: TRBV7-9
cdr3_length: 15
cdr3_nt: TGTGCCAGCAGCTTATCCGGCGGGACCTGGAATGAGCAGTTCTTC
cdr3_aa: CASSLSGGTWNEQFF

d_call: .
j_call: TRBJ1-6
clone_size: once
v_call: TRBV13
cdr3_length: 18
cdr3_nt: TGTGCCAGCAGCTTACTCGGCGCCCCGAGGGGACCAAATTCACCCCTCCACTTT
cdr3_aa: CASSLLGAPRGPNSPLHF

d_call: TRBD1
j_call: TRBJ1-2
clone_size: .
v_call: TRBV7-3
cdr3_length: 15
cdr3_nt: TGTGCCAGCAGCCTTGGGACAGGGACGGGGTATGGCTACACCTTC
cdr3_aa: CASSLGTGTGYGYTF

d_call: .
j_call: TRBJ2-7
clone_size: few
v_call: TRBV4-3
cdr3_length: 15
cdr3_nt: TGCGCCAGCAGCCAAGATGTCGCAGCCTACTACGAGCAGTACTTC
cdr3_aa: CASSQDVAAYYEQYF

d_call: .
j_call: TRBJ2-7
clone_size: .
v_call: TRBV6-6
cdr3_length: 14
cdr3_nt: TGTGCCAGCAGTTACTTACAGGGTAGCGAAGAGCAGTACTTC
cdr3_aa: CASSYLQGSEEQYF

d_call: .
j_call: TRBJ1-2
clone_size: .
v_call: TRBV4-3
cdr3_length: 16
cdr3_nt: TGCGCCAGCAGCCAAGATACCTCCGACCGACGCTATGGCTACACCTTC
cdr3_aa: CASSQDTSDRRYGYTF

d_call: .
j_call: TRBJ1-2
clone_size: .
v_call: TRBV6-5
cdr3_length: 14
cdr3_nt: TGTGCCAGCAGTTCCTCCGGGGCCAGCTATGGCTACACCTTC
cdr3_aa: CASSSSGASYGYTF

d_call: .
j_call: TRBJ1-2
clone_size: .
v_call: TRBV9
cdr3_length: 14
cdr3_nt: TGTGCCAGCAGCCCCACAGGGATTGCCTATGGCTACACCTTC
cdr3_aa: CASSPTGIAYGYTF

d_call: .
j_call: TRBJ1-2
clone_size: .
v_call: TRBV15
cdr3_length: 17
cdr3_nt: TGTGCCACCAGCAGAGATCACGCGGGGGGAGTAACATATGGCTACACCTTC
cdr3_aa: CATSRDHAGGVTYGYTF

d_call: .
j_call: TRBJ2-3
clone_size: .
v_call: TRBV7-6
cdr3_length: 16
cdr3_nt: TGTGCCAGCAGCTTCGGCAGCAGAACTCAAACAGATACGCAGTATTTT
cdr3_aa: CASSFGSRTQTDTQYF

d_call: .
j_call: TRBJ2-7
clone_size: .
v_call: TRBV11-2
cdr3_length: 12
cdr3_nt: TGTGCCAGCAGCTTAGTTCCCTACGAGCAGTACTTC
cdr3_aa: CASSLVPYEQYF

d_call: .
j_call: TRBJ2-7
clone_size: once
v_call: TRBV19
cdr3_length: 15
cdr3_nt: TGTGCCAGTAAGGCCGAGGTTGCGCCTTCCTACGAGCAGTACTTC
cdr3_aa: CASKAEVAPSYEQYF

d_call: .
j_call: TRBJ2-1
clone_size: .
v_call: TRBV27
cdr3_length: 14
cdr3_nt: TGTGCCAGCAGTCAAGCCTCTAGCTACAATGAGCAGTTCTTC
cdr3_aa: CASSQASSYNEQFF

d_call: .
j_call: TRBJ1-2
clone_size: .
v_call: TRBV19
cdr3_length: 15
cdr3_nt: TGTGCCAGTAGTTCGCCGGACTGGGATAGCTATGGCTACACCTTC
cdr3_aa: CASSSPDWDSYGYTF

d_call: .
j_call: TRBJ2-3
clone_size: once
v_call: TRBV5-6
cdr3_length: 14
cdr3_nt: TGTGCCAGCAGCTCGGACAGACCGACAGATACGCAGTATTTT
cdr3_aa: CASSSDRPTDTQYF

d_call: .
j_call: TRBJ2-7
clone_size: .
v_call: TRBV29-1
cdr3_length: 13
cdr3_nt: TGCAGCGTTGAGGCAGAGAGCTCCTACGAGCAGTACTTC
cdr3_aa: CSVEAESSYEQYF

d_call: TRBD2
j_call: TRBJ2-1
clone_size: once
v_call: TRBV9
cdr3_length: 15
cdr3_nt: TGTGCCAGCAGCGGTACTAGCGGGCCCGACAATGAGCAGTTCTTC
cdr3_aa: CASSGTSGPDNEQFF

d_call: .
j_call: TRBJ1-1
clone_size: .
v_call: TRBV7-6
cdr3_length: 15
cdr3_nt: TGTGCCAGCAGCTTAGCTCCGGGGTTAAACACTGAAGCTTTCTTT
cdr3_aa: CASSLAPGLNTEAFF

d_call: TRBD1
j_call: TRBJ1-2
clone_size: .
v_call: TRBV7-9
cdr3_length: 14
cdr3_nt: TGTGCCAGCAGCGCCCGGGACAGGGGCTATGGCTACACCTTC
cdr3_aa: CASSARDRGYGYTF

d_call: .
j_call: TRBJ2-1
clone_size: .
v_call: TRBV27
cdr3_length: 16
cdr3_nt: TGTGCCAGCAGTTTGTCATCGGGACTCATCTACAATGAGCAGTTCTTC
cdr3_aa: CASSLSSGLIYNEQFF

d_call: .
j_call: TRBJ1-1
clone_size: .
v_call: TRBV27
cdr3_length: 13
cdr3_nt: TGTGCCAGCAGTCAAGGGTTTTTAGCTGAAGCTTTCTTT
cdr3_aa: CASSQGFLAEAFF

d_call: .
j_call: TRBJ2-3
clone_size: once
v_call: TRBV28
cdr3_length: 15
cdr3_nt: TGTGCCAGCAGTTTTCCTCCGAACTCCACAGATACGCAGTATTTT
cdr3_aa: CASSFPPNSTDTQYF

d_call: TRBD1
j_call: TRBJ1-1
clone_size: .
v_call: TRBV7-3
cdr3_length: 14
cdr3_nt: TGTGCCAGCAGCCCGGGACAGGGGGGCACTGAAGCTTTCTTT
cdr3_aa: CASSPGQGGTEAFF

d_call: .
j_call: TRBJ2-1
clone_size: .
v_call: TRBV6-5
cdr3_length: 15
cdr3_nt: TGTGCCAGCAGTCCTACCGTCGGGCGATTCAATGAGCAGTTCTTC
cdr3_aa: CASSPTVGRFNEQFF

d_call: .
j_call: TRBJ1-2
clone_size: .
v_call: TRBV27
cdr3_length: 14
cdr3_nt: TGTGCCAGCAGTTTAAATGCAGACAGCTATGGCTACACCTTC
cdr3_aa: CASSLNADSYGYTF

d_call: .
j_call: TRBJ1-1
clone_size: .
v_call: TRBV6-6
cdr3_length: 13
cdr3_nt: TGTGCCAGCACCGAGGGTAAGGGCACTGAAGCTTTCTTT
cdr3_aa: CASTEGKGTEAFF

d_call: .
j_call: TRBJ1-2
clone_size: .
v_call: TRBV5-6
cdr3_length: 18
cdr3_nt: TGTGCCAGCAGCTTTGGCCGAGGTTTCGGGGCTCGGGAGTATGGCTACACCTTC
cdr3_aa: CASSFGRGFGAREYGYTF

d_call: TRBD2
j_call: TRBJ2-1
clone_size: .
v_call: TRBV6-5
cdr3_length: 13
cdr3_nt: TGTGCCAGCAGTTACAGCGGGGTTAATGAGCAGTTCTTC
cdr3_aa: CASSYSGVNEQFF

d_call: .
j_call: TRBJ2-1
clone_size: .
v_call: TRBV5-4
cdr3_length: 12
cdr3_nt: TGTGCCAGCAGCGGGGGCCGGGATGAGCAGTTCTTC
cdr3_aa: CASSGGRDEQFF

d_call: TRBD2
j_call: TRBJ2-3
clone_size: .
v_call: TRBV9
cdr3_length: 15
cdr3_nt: TGTGCCAGCAGCTCTAGCGGGGATAGCACAGATACGCAGTATTTT
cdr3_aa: CASSSSGDSTDTQYF

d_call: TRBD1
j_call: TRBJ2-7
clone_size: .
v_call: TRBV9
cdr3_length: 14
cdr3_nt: TGTGCCCGCAGCGTAGAGGGGACAGGGGTTGCGCAGTACTTC
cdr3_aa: CARSVEGTGVAQYF

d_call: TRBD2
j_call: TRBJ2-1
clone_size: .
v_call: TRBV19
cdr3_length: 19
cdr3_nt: TGTGCCAGTAGTCCCCCACTAGCGGGAATAACGGCCTCCTACAATGAGCAGTTCTTC
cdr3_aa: CASSPPLAGITASYNEQFF

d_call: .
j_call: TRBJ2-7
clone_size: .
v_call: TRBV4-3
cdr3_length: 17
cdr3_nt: TGCGCCAGCAGCCAAGATCCCAAGCGCGGAAGCTCCTACGAGCAGTACTTC
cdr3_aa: CASSQDPKRGSSYEQYF

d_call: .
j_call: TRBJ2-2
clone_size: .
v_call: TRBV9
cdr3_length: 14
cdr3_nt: TGTGCCAGCAGCGTAGTCCCCGACAGCGGGGAGCTGTTTTTT
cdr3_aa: CASSVVPDSGELFF

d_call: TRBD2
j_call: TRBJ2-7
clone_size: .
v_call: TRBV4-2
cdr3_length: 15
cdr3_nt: TGTGCCAGCAGCCAAAGGCGGACTAGTCTCAACGAGCAGTACTTC
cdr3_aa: CASSQRRTSLNEQYF

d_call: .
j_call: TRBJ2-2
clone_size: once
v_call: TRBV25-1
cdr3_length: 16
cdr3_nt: TGTGCCAGCAGTCCGACGCCGGGACTCAACACCGGGGAGCTGTTTTTT
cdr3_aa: CASSPTPGLNTGELFF

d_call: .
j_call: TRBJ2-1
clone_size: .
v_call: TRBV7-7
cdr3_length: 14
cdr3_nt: TGTGCTAGCAGCTTAGATGCGGGTAGCAATGAGCAGTTCTTC
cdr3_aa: CASSLDAGSNEQFF

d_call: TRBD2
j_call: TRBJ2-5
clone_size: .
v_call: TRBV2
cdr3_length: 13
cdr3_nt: TGTGCCAGCAGGCTAGCGGGCCAAGAGACCCAGTACTTC
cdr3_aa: CASRLAGQETQYF

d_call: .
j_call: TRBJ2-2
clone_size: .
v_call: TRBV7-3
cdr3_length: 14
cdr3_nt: TGTGCCAGCAGCTTAACTGTTAACACCGGGGAGCTGTTTTTT
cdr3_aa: CASSLTVNTGELFF

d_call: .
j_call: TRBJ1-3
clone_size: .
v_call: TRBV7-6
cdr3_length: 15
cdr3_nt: TGTGCCAGCAGCTTAGTACAGGGCCTCGGAAACACCATATATTTT
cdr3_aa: CASSLVQGLGNTIYF

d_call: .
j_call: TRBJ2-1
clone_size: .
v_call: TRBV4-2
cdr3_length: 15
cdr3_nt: TGTGCCAGCAGCCCAGAGGAGGGCTCCTACAATGAGCAGTTCTTC
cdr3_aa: CASSPEEGSYNEQFF

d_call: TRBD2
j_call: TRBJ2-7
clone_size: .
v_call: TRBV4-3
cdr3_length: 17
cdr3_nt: TGCGCCAGCAGCCCGGGCCTAGCGGGAGGCTACGCCTACGAGCAGTACTTC
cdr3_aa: CASSPGLAGGYAYEQYF

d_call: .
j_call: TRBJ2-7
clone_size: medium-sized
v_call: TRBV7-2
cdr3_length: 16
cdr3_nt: TGTGCCAGCAGCTTTCTGATGGCAGGGGCGCACTACGAGCAGTACTTC
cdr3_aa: CASSFLMAGAHYEQYF

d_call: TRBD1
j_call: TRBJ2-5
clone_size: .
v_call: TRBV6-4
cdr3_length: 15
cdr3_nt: TGTGCCAGCATCCGGACAGGAGCCCACCAAGAGACCCAGTACTTC
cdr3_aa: CASIRTGAHQETQYF

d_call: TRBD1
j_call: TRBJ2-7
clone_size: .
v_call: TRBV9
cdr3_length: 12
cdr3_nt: TGTGCCAGCTCCGGGACAGGCTACGAGCAGTACTTC
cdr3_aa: CASSGTGYEQYF

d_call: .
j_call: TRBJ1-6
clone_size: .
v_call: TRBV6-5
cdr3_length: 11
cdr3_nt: TGTGCCAGCAGTCCCTCGGGGTCCCTCCACTTT
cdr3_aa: CASSPSGSLHF

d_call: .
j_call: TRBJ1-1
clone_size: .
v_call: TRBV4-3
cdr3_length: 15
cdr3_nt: TGCGCCAGCAGCCAAGAACTCAGCTTATACGCTGAAGCTTTCTTT
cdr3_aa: CASSQELSLYAEAFF

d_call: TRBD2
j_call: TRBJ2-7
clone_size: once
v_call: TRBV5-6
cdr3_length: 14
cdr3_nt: TGTGCCAGCAGCTTTTACGGGGGGAACTACGAGCAGTACTTC
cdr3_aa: CASSFYGGNYEQYF

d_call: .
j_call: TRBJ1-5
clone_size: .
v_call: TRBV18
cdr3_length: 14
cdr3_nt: TGTGCCAGCTCACGACAGGAGAGCAATCAGCCCCAGCATTTT
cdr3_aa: CASSRQESNQPQHF

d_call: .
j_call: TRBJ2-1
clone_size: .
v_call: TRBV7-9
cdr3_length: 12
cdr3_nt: TGTGCCAGCAGCTCTCCCGTGGATGAGCAGTTCTTC
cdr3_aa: CASSSPVDEQFF

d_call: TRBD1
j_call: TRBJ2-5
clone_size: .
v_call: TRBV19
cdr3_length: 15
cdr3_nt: TGTGCCACTTATCCCGGGACAGGGGATGGGAAGACCCAGTACTTC
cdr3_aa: CATYPGTGDGKTQYF

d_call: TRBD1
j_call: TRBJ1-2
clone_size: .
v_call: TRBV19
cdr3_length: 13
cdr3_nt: TGTGCCAGTAGTATAGTTCCAGGGGGAGGCTACACCTTC
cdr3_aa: CASSIVPGGGYTF

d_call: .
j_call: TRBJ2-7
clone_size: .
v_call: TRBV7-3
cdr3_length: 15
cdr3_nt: TGTGCCAGCAGCTTAATTTCAGGGAGCTCCTACGAGCAGTACTTC
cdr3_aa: CASSLISGSSYEQYF

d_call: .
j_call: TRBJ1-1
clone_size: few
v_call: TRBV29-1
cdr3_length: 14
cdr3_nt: TGCAGCGTTTTAGGGGAAGACGGTCTGATGGTAGCTTTCTTT
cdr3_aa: CSVLGEDGLMVAFF

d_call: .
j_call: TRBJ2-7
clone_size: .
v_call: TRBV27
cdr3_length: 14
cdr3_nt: TGTGCCAGCAGTTTCCCGGGACACCTCTACGAGCAGTACTTC
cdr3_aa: CASSFPGHLYEQYF